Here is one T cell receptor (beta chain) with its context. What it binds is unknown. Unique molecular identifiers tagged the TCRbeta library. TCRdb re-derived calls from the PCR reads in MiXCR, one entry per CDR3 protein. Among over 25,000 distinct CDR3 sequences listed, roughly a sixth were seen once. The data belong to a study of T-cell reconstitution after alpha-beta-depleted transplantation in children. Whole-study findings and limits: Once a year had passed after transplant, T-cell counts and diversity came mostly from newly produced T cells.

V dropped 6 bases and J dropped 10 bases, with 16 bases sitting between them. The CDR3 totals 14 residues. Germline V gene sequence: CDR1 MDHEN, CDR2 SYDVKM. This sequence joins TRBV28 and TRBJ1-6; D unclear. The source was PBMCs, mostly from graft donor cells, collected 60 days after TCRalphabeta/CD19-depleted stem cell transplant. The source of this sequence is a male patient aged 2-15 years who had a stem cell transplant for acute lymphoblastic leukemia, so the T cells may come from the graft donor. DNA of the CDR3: TGTGCCAGCAGACTCCCCGGGTCCGGGTCACCCCTCCACTTT. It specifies CASRLPGSGSPLHF.